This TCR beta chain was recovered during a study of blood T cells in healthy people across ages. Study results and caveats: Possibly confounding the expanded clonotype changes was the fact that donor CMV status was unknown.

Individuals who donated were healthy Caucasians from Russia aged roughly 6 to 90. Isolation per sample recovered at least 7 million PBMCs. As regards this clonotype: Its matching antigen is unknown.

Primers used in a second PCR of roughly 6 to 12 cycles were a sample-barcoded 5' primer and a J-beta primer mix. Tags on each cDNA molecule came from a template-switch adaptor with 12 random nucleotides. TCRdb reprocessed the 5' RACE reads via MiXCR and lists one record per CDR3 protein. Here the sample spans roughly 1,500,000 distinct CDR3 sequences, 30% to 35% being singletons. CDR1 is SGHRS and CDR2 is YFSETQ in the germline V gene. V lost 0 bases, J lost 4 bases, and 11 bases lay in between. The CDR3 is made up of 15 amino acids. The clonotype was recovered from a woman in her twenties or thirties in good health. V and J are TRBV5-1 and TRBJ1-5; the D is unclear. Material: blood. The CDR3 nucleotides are TGCGCCAGCAGCTTGGAGGGCCCCGGTAATCAGCCCCAGCATTTT. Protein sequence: CASSLEGPGNQPQHF.